Presented here are 21 T cell receptor beta chains from one specimen sequenced in a study of shared clonotypes between healthy human individuals (dated by TCRdb to the early 2020s). Library creation used the immunoSEQ multiplex PCR assay. TCRdb re-hosts the immuneACCESS table, in-frame sequences only. Its copies lack some clones; in the studies checked, an unresolved V gene accounts for under half of them, and the cause for the rest is not known. Within this sample are about 1.4 million clones, with roughly 95% of them counted one time only. Approximately 1.1% of the sample rests with the top ten. What was sequenced was naive CD4+ T cells sorted from blood. This sample's cell subset or site label indicates: CD45RA+ positively selected. All receptors come from a young man in good health.

In this sample, this clone turned up once. The chain is built from TRBV5-1 and TRBJ2-7, with 12 bases that match TRBD1. The CDR3 runs to 16 residues. V lost 4 bases to trimming and J lost 5 bases; unmatched junction nucleotides: 10. Germline V lookup: CDR1 SGHRS, CDR2 YFSETQ. The CDR3 DNA sequence: TGCGCCAGCAGCCCATCACGGGGGACAGGGGGCGACGAGCAGTACTTC. Translated: CASSPSRGTGGDEQYF.

The sample holds one count of this clone. The chain uses TRBV7-2 and TRBJ2-5, with D possibly matching TRBD2 (5 bases). This CDR3 has 13 residues. Per the germline V gene, CDR1 is SGHTA and CDR2 is FQGNSA. Trimming pared 2 bases from V and 1 base from J, leaving 5 bases between. This chain's CDR3 is CASSLLAQETQYF. CDR3 coding DNA: TGTGCCAGCAGCTTACTAGCCCAAGAGACCCAGTACTTC.

The V and J genes are TRBV23-1 and TRBJ2-5; 7 nucleotides agree with TRBD1. Being an ORF, TRBV23-1 has a function that is uncertain. The CDR3 is made up of 20 amino acids. The V and J ends lost 3 bases and 2 bases, in that order; junction bases with no gene match: 21. The CDR3 sequence: CASSHQPYTQGQISQETQYF. The DNA for the CDR3 is TGCGCCAGCAGTCACCAACCCTACACACAGGGACAGATAAGTCAAGAGACCCAGTACTTC.

This sequence joins TRBV10-3 and TRBJ2-7, with D perhaps matching TRBD2 (6 bases). Germline V gene sequence: CDR1 ENHRY, CDR2 SYGVKD. The length of the CDR3 is 16 residues. The V gene lost 0 bases and the J gene lost 6 bases, with 18 bases spanning the gap. CDR3 coding DNA: TGTGCCATCAGTGAGTCGACTAGGGGTAGTTCGCGCGAGCAGTACTTC. It yields the protein CAISESTRGSSREQYF.

The V call is TRBV11-2, the J call TRBJ2-1; 12 bases match TRBD2. Germline lookup yields CDR1 SGHAT and CDR2 FQNNGV. The CDR3 loop spans 15 amino acids. V dropped 5 bases and J dropped 9; count of bases not matched to a gene: 8. CDR3 loop: CASSESGLAGPEQFF. The DNA for the CDR3 is TGTGCCAGCAGCGAGTCAGGACTAGCGGGGCCTGAGCAGTTCTTC. The complete variable domain, with remaining parts taken from reference TRBV11-2 and TRBJ2-1, reads EAGVAQSPRYKIIEKRQSVAFWCNPISGHATLYWYQQILGQGPKLLIQFQNNGVVDDSQLPKDRFSAERLKGVDSTLKIQPAKLEDSAVYLCASSESGLAGPEQFFGPGTRLTVL.

The chain combines TRBV14 with TRBJ1-2, with D possibly TRBD1 on 5 matching bases. V was cut by 0 bases and J by 7 bases, with 21 bases left in between. CDR1 SGHDN and CDR2 FVKESK come from the germline V gene. The CDR3 sequence is 17 residues long. CDR3 protein: CASSQDLVSGQGRGYTF. The CDR3 region has the DNA TGTGCCAGCAGCCAAGATTTAGTCTCGGGGCAGGGCCGTGGCTACACCTTC.

The chain recombines TRBV10-2 with TRBJ2-3; D call uncertain. The CDR3 spans 16 residues. Deletions cut 8 bases from V and 2 bases from J, with 20 bases between. Germline V gene lookup returns CDR1 WSHSY and CDR2 SAAADI. CDR3 region: CASLRGSYRTTDTQYF. In DNA form, the CDR3 reads TGCGCCAGCCTACGCGGAAGTTACAGAACCACAGATACGCAGTATTTT.

The chain recombines TRBV5-1 with TRBJ2-1, with D possibly being TRBD1 or TRBD2 (6 bases each). The germline CDR1 and CDR2 sequences are SGHRS and YFSETQ. The CDR3 extends over 15 amino acids. Trimming cost V 8 bases and J 1 base, with 16 bases left between them. The CDR3 bases are TGCGCCAGTCGCAAGTCGGGGGCGTCCTACAATGAGCAGTTCTTC. Translated, it gives CASRKSGASYNEQFF.

A few counts support this clone. The V gene is TRBV27, the J gene TRBJ2-7; D is perhaps TRBD2 (6 bases). Germline V gene sequence: CDR1 MNHEY, CDR2 SMNVEV (reference sequence). The V end was cut by 5 bases, the J end by 0 bases, with 14 bases between. This CDR3 has 15 residues. CDR3 sequence (DNA): TGTGCCAGCAGTCTAGGAGGGACCTACTCCTACGAGCAGTACTTC. Its protein product is CASSLGGTYSYEQYF.

The chain recombines TRBV28 with TRBJ2-6; D gene unclear. V was clipped by 5 bases and J by 4 bases, with 15 bases between them. In germline, CDR1 is MDHEN, CDR2 SYDVKM. The CDR3 has 16 residues. The DNA of the CDR3 is TGTGCCAGCAGTAGATGGGGTACCCTGGGGGCCAACGTCCTGACTTTC. This gives the protein CASSRWGTLGANVLTF. The full variable domain, in which reference TRBV28 and TRBJ2-6 provide the parts outside the CDR3, is DVKVTQSSRYLVKRTGEKVFLECVQDMDHENMFWYRQDPGLGLRLIYFSYDVKMKEKGDIPEGYSVSREKKERFSLILESASTNQTSMYLCASSRWGTLGANVLTFGAGSRLTVL.

J is TRBJ2-3 and V is TRBV5-1, with TRBD2 matching 7 bases. Trimming took 2 bases from V and 3 from J; bases not matched to a gene: 3. In germline, CDR1 is SGHRS, CDR2 YFSETQ. CDR3 length: 14 amino acids. CDR3 sequence: CASSFSGHTDTQYF. CDR3 DNA: TGCGCCAGCAGCTTTAGCGGGCATACAGATACGCAGTATTTT.

This chain links TRBV6-5 with TRBJ2-1; 10 bases align to TRBD2. Germline CDR1 reads MNHEY; CDR2 reads SVGAGI. The CDR3 is 16 residues long. J was trimmed by 6 bases and V by 2 bases; bases with no gene match: 7. CDR3 coding DNA: TGTGCCAGCAGTTACCGGGCTAGCGGGAGAAGCAATGAGCAGTTCTTC. Translated, it gives CASSYRASGRSNEQFF.

This sequence joins TRBV9 and TRBJ2-2; 8 nucleotides agree with TRBD2. Germline-derived CDR1 and CDR2 are SGDLS and YYNGEE. Trimming at V came to 4 bases and at J to 3 bases, leaving 11 bases not matched to a gene. This CDR3 comprises 17 residues. This CDR3 reads CASSLSPGTRDTGELFF. The CDR3, as DNA: TGTGCCAGCAGCTTAAGTCCAGGGACTAGAGACACCGGGGAGCTGTTTTTT.

J is TRBJ2-7 and V is TRBV27; possibly TRBD1 or TRBD2 for D (6 bases each). This CDR3 comprises 16 residues. Trimming cost V 3 bases and J 0 bases, with 15 bases left between them. The germline V gene encodes CDR1 MNHEY and CDR2 SMNVEV (reference sequence). The CDR3 coding sequence is TGTGCCAGCAGTTTGGTAGGGGGGCTATACTCCTACGAGCAGTACTTC. Amino acid sequence: CASSLVGGLYSYEQYF.

The V gene is TRBV7-2, the J gene TRBJ2-5, with TRBD2 as a possible D gene (5 bases). The germline CDR1 and CDR2 sequences are SGHTA and FQGNSA. Trimming cost V 1 base and J 3 bases, with 12 bases left between them. This CDR3 region has 15 residues. CDR3 nucleotide sequence: TGTGCCAGCAGCTTAGATTTGTCGACTAAAGAGACCCAGTACTTC. Translating it yields CASSLDLSTKETQYF.

The chain carries TRBV4-1 and TRBJ2-5; D not resolved. CDR1 is MGHRA, CDR2 YSYEKL, per germline. Deletions cut 6 bases from V and 4 bases from J, with 12 bases between. The CDR3 runs 13 residues. The CDR3 is CASRPVPGETQYF. In DNA, the CDR3 is TGCGCCAGCAGACCCGTGCCGGGAGAGACCCAGTACTTC.

Comment on this clone: This sample includes further DNA sequences coding for the same CDR3. The V call is TRBV29-1, the J call TRBJ1-1, with D unresolved. Trimming took 2 bases from V and 0 from J, leaving 7 bases between them. The germline CDR1 and CDR2 sequences are SQVTM and ANQGSEA. The CDR3 runs 13 residues. CDR3 in DNA: TGCAGCGTTGAACGTAAAATGAACACTGAAGCTTTCTTT. This codes for CSVERKMNTEAFF.

The rearrangement uses TRBV5-1 and TRBJ2-3; D uncertain. Germline CDR1 is SGHRS and CDR2 is YFSETQ. Trimming stripped 2 bases from V and 0 bases from J, with 7 bases between. The CDR3 is 14 amino acids. The CDR3 region has the DNA TGCGCCAGCAGCTTTGAGGCTAGCACAGATACGCAGTATTTT. Amino acid sequence: CASSFEASTDTQYF.

The rearrangement links TRBV5-1 to TRBJ1-2; 7 nucleotides align to TRBD1. The germline V gene encodes CDR1 SGHRS and CDR2 YFSETQ. The CDR3 is 16 amino acids. The V segment lost 3 bases and the J segment 3 bases; nucleotides outside the gene matches: 11. CDR3 loop: CASSSEGGGKYYGYTF. In DNA, the CDR3 is TGCGCCAGCAGCTCCGAAGGGGGCGGAAAATACTATGGCTACACCTTC.

V gene TRBV7-9 combines with J gene TRBJ2-3; 13 nucleotides align to TRBD2. The CDR3 extends over 16 amino acids. J was trimmed by 2 bases and V by 7 bases; bases with no gene match: 6. Germline CDR1 and CDR2: SEHNR and FQNEAQ (reference sequence). CDR3 nucleotide sequence: TGTGCCAGCACCTTGGGGACTAGCGGGATCACAGATACGCAGTATTTT. This translates into CASTLGTSGITDTQYF.

The CDR3, as DNA: TGTGCCAGCAGCTTGGGGGGACAGGCCTACGAGCAGTACTTC. It translates to CASSLGGQAYEQYF. V usage is TRBV5-4 and J usage is TRBJ2-7; 8 nucleotides match TRBD1. The CDR3 runs to 14 residues. Germline lookup yields CDR1 SGHNT and CDR2 YYREEE (reference sequence). After removal of 0 bases from V and 2 bases from J, the junction contained 1 base not matched to a gene.